The text below deals with one TCR beta chain. Its antigen target is currently unknown. No much larger clone is present one base from it, and per-base qualities are unavailable. Inclusion was restricted to participants for whom at least one PBMC sample before ART initiation and at least two post-ART samples were available. All participants with HIV were treated in the United States of America. Before DNA extraction, cryopreserved samples of roughly 1-10 million PBMC were thawed and washed. At the time of the earliest PBMC sample for each participant with HIV, ages ranged from about 23 to 60 years. Per participant, PBMC samples came from 1-4 timepoints prior to ART initiation and 2-8 timepoints following ART initiation, for a median of 7 samples. For every participant, serial HIV viral load, CD4+ T-cell count, ART history and demographic data were obtained. A Qiagen kit on a QIAcube was used to extract genomic DNA from unsorted PBMC, with samples processed in batches of 12.

The sample belongs to a study of long-term antiretroviral therapy in people with HIV (dated by TCRdb to between 2021 and 2022). Some background on the complete study: The earliest samples were collected about a decade before the 2015 WHO recommendation for immediate ART, when ART was typically delayed until CD4 counts fell. About 35% of the 30 participants with HIV were female. From fewer than 35 adults with confirmed HIV infection, the cohort provided 192 cryopreserved PBMC samples, gathered serially across a mean of around 6 years (range 1-12). No cross-contamination during QIAcube processing was shown when test extractions of a monoclonal T-cell line were performed alongside around 30 polyclonal samples. This retrospective serial study examined whether starting ART and sustained HIV suppression were associated with changes in the composition and diversity of the TRB repertoire in peripheral blood. Paper-wide results and their limitations: Unsorted PBMC were profiled instead of sorted CD4+ and CD8+ T cells because pre-ART samples had limited cell numbers. Expanded TRB clones identified before ART initiation dominated the repertoire at all time points, although this dominance fluctuated and declined in many PLHIV after ART. The samples span the years 2004 to 2017, and the ART regimens used may be less effective than current regimens. Narrower CDR3 length ranges were observed in HIV repertoires than in controls, and an antigen-experienced repertoire with only a slight naive shift after ART was suggested by the network structure. Owing to limited PBMC availability, only the TCR beta chain was sequenced, without alpha chain pairing. Inferences about post-ART repertoire changes were limited because no data were available on ART adherence, viral resistance or therapy changes. Starting ART was linked to a significant rise in TRB diversity, yet even after long-term ART the diversity remained significantly lower than in transplant donor controls.

Sequencing of the TRB variable region was done with the immunoSEQ hsTCRB v3.0 assay at survey level resolution. The target sequencing depth for TRB was about 40,000-50,000 T-cell genomes per sample. TRB libraries were pooled and sequenced on an Illumina MiSeq using a v3 150-cycle kit. From the authors' description of their analysis: Repertoire analysis was performed in R inside a reproducible Nextflow workflow that covered QC, data transformation and analysis. LymphoSeq2, an R package for exploring AIRR-Seq data, was used to implement custom analyses. A few samples that yielded fewer than 5000 total TRB sequences were excluded, so that 200 or so HIV repertoires were analyzed. Among the approximately 200 retained HIV repertoires, 55 to 60 were collected before ART initiation and roughly 130 were collected after ART initiation. Repertoires were downsampled to 5000 TRB nucleotide sequences, with summary statistics averaged over 100 downsampling iterations. Only TRB sequences with CDR3 regions of at least seven amino acids were retained for analysis. Diversity was assessed using a clonality score derived from Shannon entropy and using the Gini coefficient. Repertoire networks linked the top 5000 CDR3 amino acid sequences whenever two sequences differed by an edit distance of one. For TRB CDR3 amino acid sequences, GLIPH2 was used to predict antigen specificity groups and MHC restriction. To flag known associations with CMV, EBV, HIV or tissue antigens, CDR3 amino acid sequences were compared against VDJdb and McPAS-TCR. Pre-ART, post-ART and control groups were compared with Wilcoxon signed-rank tests and Holm-Bonferroni correction. The source is immuneACCESS, and TCRdb retained only in-frame sequences with V and J called. Part of the clones is not carried over; for the studies checked, unresolved V genes explain less than half of this, and the remainder is unexplained. Clone size and V and J calls were adopted from that table, with D and trimming inferred from the DNA. The sample table contains roughly 25,000 clones; only one count was recorded for around 83% of them. The leading ten clones occupy approximately 5.1% of the sample.

The germline V gene (reference sequence) yields LNHDA for CDR1 and SQIVND for CDR2. From the cysteine up to the phenylalanine, the CDR3 has a length of 13 residues. Only the CDR3 DNA stays, 39 bases, in frame from base 1. V is reduced by 0 bases and J by 4 bases, leaving a spacing of 6 bases between them. This TCR derives from a man aged 30 to 45 with HIV. The receptor chain draws on TRBV19 and TRBJ1-1; the D region possibly corresponds to TRBD1 (5 bases align). Material: unsorted PBMCs, obtained 0.7 years before starting antiretroviral therapy. The CDR3 reads as follows: CASSIDGTTEAFF. The DNA reads TGTGCCAGTAGTATAGACGGGACCACTGAAGCTTTCTTT. When the CDR3 is completed using the reference TRBV19 and TRBJ1-1 genes on either side, the full variable domain is DGGITQSPKYLFRKEGQNVTLSCEQNLNHDAMYWYRQDPGQGLRLIYYSQIVNDFQKGDIAEGYSVSREKKESFPLTVTSAQKNPTAFYLCASSIDGTTEAFFGQGTRLTVV.